These 7 T cell receptor beta chains were all obtained from the same sample, sequenced in a study of CD8+ T cells in alopecia areata. Sequencing templates came from extracted RNA that was reverse transcribed into cDNA. Profiled with immunoSEQ multiplex PCR; TCRdb holds only in-frame clones, not every one. The sample records 140,000 to 150,000 clones, around 49% being singletons. The sequenced sample was CD4+ T cells sorted from blood, obtained at week 0. The origin of the receptors is a human donor with alopecia areata.

This clone came up a few times. The V and J genes are TRBV29-1 and TRBJ2-1; either TRBD1 or TRBD2 may supply D (5 bases each). The CDR3 runs to 13 residues. CDR1 and CDR2 from the germline V gene are SQVTM and ANQGSEA. Deletions cut 7 bases from V and 2 bases from J, with 12 bases between. CDR3 amino acids: CSASRGPYNEQFF. The CDR3 DNA follows: TGCAGCGCATCCCGGGGACCCTACAATGAGCAGTTCTTC.

This clone was counted between two and nine times. V is TRBV29-1 and J is TRBJ2-5; TRBD1 agrees at 8 bases. CDR1 is SQVTM and CDR2 is ANQGSEA in the germline V gene. Unmatched junction bases numbered 5, after V lost 8 bases and J lost 3 bases. CDR3 length: 12 residues. CDR3 sequence: CSQSTGEETQYF. CDR3 bases: TGCAGCCAATCGACAGGGGAAGAGACCCAGTACTTC.

The J gene is TRBJ2-7, the V gene TRBV28, with TRBD1 as a possible D gene (6 bases). Trimming shortened V by 10 bases and J by 3 bases, and 13 bases separated the two germline ends. CDR1 and CDR2 from the germline V gene are MDHEN and SYDVKM. This CDR3 spans 12 amino acids. The CDR3 here is CAIGRGHYEQYF. DNA for the CDR3: TGTGCCATTGGTAGGGGACACTACGAGCAGTACTTC.

V usage is TRBV5-1 and J usage is TRBJ2-1; D remains ambiguous. Germline V gives CDR1 SGHRS, CDR2 YFSETQ. V was shortened by 3 bases and J by 13 bases, with 17 bases between the two germline ends. CDR3 length equals 13 residues. DNA for the CDR3: TGCGCCAGCAGCTCGGATCGACGCTTAGCCCAGTTCTTC. This sequence encodes CASSSDRRLAQFF.

This chain joins TRBV29-1 and TRBJ1-2; perhaps TRBD1 as D (5 bases). Germline V gene sequence: CDR1 SQVTM, CDR2 ANQGSEA. CDR3 length equals 12 residues. The germline V and J ends were trimmed by 2 bases and 8 bases, with 12 bases remaining between them. DNA for the CDR3: TGCAGCGTTGAATGGACAAAGGGGGGCTACACCTTC. It codes for CSVEWTKGGYTF.

J is TRBJ2-5 and V is TRBV20-1; D remains unclear. The V gene lost 7 bases and the J gene lost 5 bases, with 11 bases spanning the gap. This CDR3 spans 11 amino acids. From germline, CDR1 is DFQATT and CDR2 SNEGSKA (reference sequence). The CDR3 DNA reads as TGCAGTGTACGGGTTGGGGAGACCCAGTACTTC. Translating gives CSVRVGETQYF.

The chain couples TRBV27 to TRBJ2-7; 11 bases agree with TRBD2. Per germline, CDR1 MNHEY and CDR2 SMNVEV (reference sequence). CDR3 length equals 15 residues. Trimming cost V 2 bases and J 4 bases; bases outside gene matches: 4. Written as DNA, the CDR3 is TGTGCCAGCAGTTTAGTAGCGGGAGGGCCGTACGAGCAGTACTTC. Translating it yields CASSLVAGGPYEQYF.